This record concerns one T cell receptor (beta chain) sequence. No antigen is known for it. TCRdb independently ran MiXCR on the 5' RACE reads; one entry per CDR3 protein. This table holds about 750,000 distinct CDR3 sequences, about 20% found once. The data derive from a study of CD8 T cells in ankylosing spondylitis. General study findings and limits: Disease-associated clones were reportedly significantly overrepresented in matched ankylosing spondylitis synovial fluid. A motif in TCR beta, a set of 8 or 9 highly homologous variants, appeared characteristic of ankylosing spondylitis blood. In reactive arthritis synovial fluid and blood, some motif variants had been reported before. Peripheral blood samples showed relatively rare disease-linked clones, and these clones were CD8+.

This receptor was identified in a male donor with ankylosing spondylitis. The sequenced sample consisted of blood, either unsorted or a sorted T cell fraction (not recorded which).

The CDR3 DNA reads TGTGCCAGCAGCTCCCTTCCCGGGGGGGATGAGCAGTTCTTC. Encoded protein: CASSSLPGGDEQFF. V and J are TRBV7-6 and TRBJ2-1, with TRBD2 identical over 8 bases. J gave up 8 bases and V 4 bases, and 7 bases lay outside the gene matches. This CDR3 is built from 14 residues. The germline V gene has CDR1 SGHVS and CDR2 FNYEAQ.